This T cell receptor (beta chain) was sequenced in a study of blood T cell repertoires in COVID-19. The CDR3 is 15 amino acids. Germline V CDR1 and CDR2: LGHNA, YNFKEQ. Trimming pared 4 bases from V and 7 bases from J, leaving 17 bases between. Methods used by the authors: Reference gene primer amplification gave estimated nucleated cell counts. Data came from immunoSEQ multiplex PCR; TCRdb stores just in-frame clones and leaves some out. V, J and clone size reflect that table, while D and trimming were determined from the DNA. The sample shows 150,000 to 200,000 clones, 80% to 90% of them seen only once.

The genes are TRBV4-2 and TRBJ1-5, with a tentative D call TRBD1 (6 bases). Specimen: peripheral blood. This sequence originates from a man aged 40-49 years with active or convalescent COVID-19. CDR3 sequence reads: CASSPETGGKQPQHF. DNA for the CDR3: TGTGCCAGCAGCCCAGAGACAGGAGGTAAGCAGCCCCAGCATTTT.